The entry below describes one T cell receptor (beta chain). Its specificity is not known. This entry is derived from a study of T cells in localized non-small cell lung cancer. Overall study findings and caveats: Of the tissues analyzed, uninvolved adjacent lung showed maximal T cell clonality, greater than tumor.

Sequencing was performed with immunoSEQ multiplex PCR; in TCRdb, only in-frame clones are kept and a portion is missing. The sample has roughly 48,000 clones, about 72% seen once. Sequenced here: peripheral blood, sampled before any cancer treatment. This TCR came from a man aged 35-69 years with stage I squamous cell lung carcinoma.

CDR3 loop: CASSPSRGQGGYTF. The DNA for the CDR3 is TGCGCCAGCAGCCCTAGCAGGGGGCAGGGTGGCTACACCTTC. This chain links TRBV4-3 with TRBJ1-2; TRBD1 matches at 8 bases. The V gene's germline CDR1 is LGHNA and CDR2 YSLEER. J gave up 7 bases and V 4 bases, and 8 bases lay outside the gene matches. CDR3 length equals 14 residues.